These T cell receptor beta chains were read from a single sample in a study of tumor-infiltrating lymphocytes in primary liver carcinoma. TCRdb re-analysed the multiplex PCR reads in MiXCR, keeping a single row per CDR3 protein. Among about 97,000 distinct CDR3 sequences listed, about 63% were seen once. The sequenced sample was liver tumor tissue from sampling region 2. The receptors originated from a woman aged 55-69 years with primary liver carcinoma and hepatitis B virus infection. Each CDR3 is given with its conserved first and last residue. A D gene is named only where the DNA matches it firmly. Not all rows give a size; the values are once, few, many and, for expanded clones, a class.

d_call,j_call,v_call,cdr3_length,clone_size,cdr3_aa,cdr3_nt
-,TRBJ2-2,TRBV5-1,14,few,CASSSTWNTGELFF,TGCGCCAGCAGCTCGACATGGAACACCGGGGAGCTGTTTTTT
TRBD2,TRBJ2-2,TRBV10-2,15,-,CASRTSGGNTGELCF,TGCGCCAGCAGGACTAGCGGGGGGAACACCGGGGAGCTGTGTTTT
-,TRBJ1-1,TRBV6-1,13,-,CTSGVRGNTEAFF,TGTACCAGCGGTGTCAGGGGGAACACTGAAGCTTTCTTT
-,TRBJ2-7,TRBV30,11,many,CAWRFSSEQYF,TGTGCCTGGAGGTTCAGTTCCGAGCAGTACTTC
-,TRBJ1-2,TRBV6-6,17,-,CASSYPPLEQRNYGHTF,TGTGCCAGCAGTTATCCCCCCCTCGAACAGAGAAACTATGGCCACACTTTC
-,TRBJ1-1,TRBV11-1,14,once,CANSLMSSNTEAFF,TGTGCCAACAGCCTAATGTCCTCGAACACTGAAGCTTTCTTT
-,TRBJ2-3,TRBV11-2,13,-,CASSQRRRNSQYF,TGTGCCAGCAGCCAGCGACGGCGGAATTCGCAGTATTTT
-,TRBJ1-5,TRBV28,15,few,CASSVRGLGNQPQHF,TGTGCCAGCAGCGTTAGGGGGTTAGGCAATCAGCCCCAGCATTTT
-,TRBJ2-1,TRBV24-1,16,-,CANSDLQPGSYNEQFF,TGTGCCAACAGTGATTTGCAACCCGGCTCCTACAATGAGCAGTTCTTC
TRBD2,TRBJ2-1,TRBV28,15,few,CASSSPGLALNEQFF,TGTGCCAGCAGCAGTCCGGGACTAGCGCTCAATGAGCAGTTCTTC
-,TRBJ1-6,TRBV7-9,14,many,CASSSETRDSPLHF,TGTGCCAGCAGCTCTGAAACCCGGGATTCACCCCTCCACTTT
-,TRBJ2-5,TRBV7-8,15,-,CAGSPRDGPTSAQYF,TGTGCGGGCAGCCCTCGGGACGGACCGACTTCGGCCCAGTACTTC
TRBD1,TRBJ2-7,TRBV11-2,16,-,CASSLASGTGDYEQYF,TGTGCCAGCAGCTTAGCATCGGGGACAGGAGACTACGAGCAGTATTTC
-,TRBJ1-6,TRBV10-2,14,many,CASRSGLNNSPLHF,TGCGCCAGCAGATCGGGCCTGAATAATTCACCCCTCCACTTT
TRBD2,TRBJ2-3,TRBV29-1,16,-,CSVNGTSVERRDTQYF,TGCAGCGTTAACGGGACTAGTGTAGAGAGGAGAGATACACAGTATTTT
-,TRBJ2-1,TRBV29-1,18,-,CSVQHNVRRPSMNNEQFF,TGCAGCGTTCAGCACAATGTTAGACGTCCATCTATGAACAATGAGCAGTTCTTC
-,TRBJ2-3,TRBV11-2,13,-,CTSSFGSIDTQYF,TGTACCAGCAGCTTCGGGAGTATAGATACGCAGTATTTT
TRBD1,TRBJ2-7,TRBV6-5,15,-,CASGLAGTGRDEQHF,TGTGCCAGCGGTTTGGCCGGGACAGGGAGGGACGAGCAGCACTTC
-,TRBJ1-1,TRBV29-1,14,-,CSVDGPGGYAEAFF,TGCAGCGTTGACGGACCGGGCGGTTACGCTGAAGCTTTCTTT
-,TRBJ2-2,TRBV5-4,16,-,CASSQGASGYTGELSF,TGTGCCAGCAGCCAGGGGGCTAGCGGCTACACCGGGGAGCTGTCTTTC
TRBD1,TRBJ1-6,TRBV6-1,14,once,CASRRDRDNSSLHF,TGTGCCAGCAGAAGGGACAGGGATAATTCATCCCTCCACTTT
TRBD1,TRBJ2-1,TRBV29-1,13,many,CSVKDRVGNEQFF,TGCAGCGTTAAGGACAGGGTGGGGAATGAGCAGTTCTTC
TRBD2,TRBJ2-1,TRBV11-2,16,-,CVSSLISGLGYNEQFF,TGTGTCAGCAGCTTAATTTCGGGACTAGGGTACAATGAGCAGTTTTTC
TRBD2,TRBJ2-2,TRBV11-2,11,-,CTSSSSGEPFF,TGTACAAGCAGCTCTAGCGGGGAGCCGTTTTTT
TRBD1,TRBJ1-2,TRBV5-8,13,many,CASSPGGEYGYTF,TGTGCCAGCAGCCCAGGGGGGGAATATGGCTACACCTTC
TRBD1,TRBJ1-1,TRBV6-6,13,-,CASKETGRTKAFF,TGTGCCAGCAAGGAGACAGGGCGGACTAAAGCTTTCTTT
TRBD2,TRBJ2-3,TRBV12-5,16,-,CASGPGLAGGVDTQYF,TGTGCTAGCGGCCCAGGACTAGCGGGGGGTGTAGATACGCAGTATTTT
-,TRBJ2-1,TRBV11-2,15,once,CASSLGDTAVNERFF,TGTGCCAGCAGCTTAGGAGATACCGCTGTGAATGAGCGGTTCTTC
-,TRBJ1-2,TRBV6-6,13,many,CASIDEGVVGYTF,TGTGCCAGCATCGACGAGGGGGTTGTAGGCTACACCTTC
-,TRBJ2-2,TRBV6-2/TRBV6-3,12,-,CAGLTPGGELSF,TGTGCCGGATTGACGCCGGGCGGGGAGCTGTCTTTT
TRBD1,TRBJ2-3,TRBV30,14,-,CAWRRQGASDTRYF,TGTGCCTGGAGACGACAGGGGGCTTCAGATACGCGGTATTTT
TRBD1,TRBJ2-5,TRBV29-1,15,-,CSVGSGGQGLETQHF,TGCAGCGTTGGTTCTGGGGGACAGGGTCTAGAGACGCAGCACTTC
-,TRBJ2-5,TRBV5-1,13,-,CTSSPGAQETQYF,TGCACCAGCAGCCCCGGGGCCCAAGAGACCCAGTACTTC
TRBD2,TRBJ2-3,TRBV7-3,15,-,CAGSLKSGSIDTQYF,TGTGCCGGCAGCCTAAAAAGCGGGAGTATAGATACGCAGTATTTT
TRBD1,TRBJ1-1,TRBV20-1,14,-,CIAERQGASDEAFF,TGCATTGCCGAGAGACAGGGGGCCTCCGATGAAGCTTTCTTT
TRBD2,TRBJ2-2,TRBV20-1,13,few,CSARGGSTGELFF,TGCAGTGCTAGAGGCGGGAGTACCGGGGAGCTGTTTTTT
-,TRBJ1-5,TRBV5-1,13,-,CVSSYGGGQPQHF,TGCGTCAGTAGCTATGGGGGTGGCCAGCCCCAGCATTTT
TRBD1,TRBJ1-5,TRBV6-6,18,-,CTNSKSRLTGRGNQPQHF,TGTACCAACAGTAAGTCTAGGCTGACAGGGAGAGGCAATCAGCCCCAGCATTTT
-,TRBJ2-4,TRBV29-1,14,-,CSVASFLLENIQYF,TGCAGCGTAGCGAGCTTCCTCTTGGAAAACATTCAGTACTTC